These T cell receptor beta chains were read from a single sample in a study of T-cell memory formation after mild COVID-19. From the 5' RACE reads, TCRdb called clonotypes with MiXCR, one entry per CDR3 protein. Among over 400,000 distinct CDR3 sequences, 20% to 25% were seen once, and the ten largest hold under 15%. Input material: PBMCs or a T cell subset sorted from them (not recorded which). These receptors all stem from an adult woman who had mild COVID-19 (a few samples of this study predate the infection). Cell type and time point are not known. The CDR3 runs from the conserved cysteine through the conserved F or W. Fields, in order: J gene, clone size, D gene, V gene, CDR3 DNA, CDR3 protein. A D gene is named only where the DNA matches it firmly. Clone size is shown for a subset of rows, as once, few, many or a class of expanded clone.

>TRBJ1-1|-|-|TRBV2
TGTGCCAGCAGTGCCCTCAGCGGGTGGGCTGAAGCTTTCTTT
CASSALSGWAEAFF
>TRBJ2-1|-|TRBD2|TRBV9
TGTGCCAGCAGCGGAAAGCGGGATTTCTACAATGAGCAGTTCTTC
CASSGKRDFYNEQFF
>TRBJ2-7|-|-|TRBV7-9
TGTGCCAGCAGCTCCTCCAAGGGATACACCTACGAGCAGTACTTC
CASSSSKGYTYEQYF
>TRBJ2-3|many|-|TRBV7-9
TGTGCCAGCAGCTCTTATTTGGGTAGAAGGGGTGCAGATACGCAGTATTTT
CASSSYLGRRGADTQYF
>TRBJ2-7|once|-|TRBV27
TGTGCCAGCAGTCCTGCCAGGTTCTCCTACGAGCAGTACTTC
CASSPARFSYEQYF
>TRBJ2-7|few|-|TRBV20-1
TGCAGTGCTAGAGATCTCGACAGGACTCGCTCCTACGAGCAGTACTTC
CSARDLDRTRSYEQYF
>TRBJ2-1|few|TRBD2|TRBV7-3
TGTGCCAGCAGCCCCCCGGGGGGGCGACAGTACAATGAGCAGTTCTTC
CASSPPGGRQYNEQFF
>TRBJ1-2|few|-|TRBV6-4
TGTGCCAGCAGTGACTCTCCGGGCAGCTTCAGCTACACCTTC
CASSDSPGSFSYTF
>TRBJ2-7|-|-|TRBV5-1
TGCGCCAGCAGCTTGGGGGCCGACGAGCAGTACTTC
CASSLGADEQYF
>TRBJ2-2|few|-|TRBV6-5
TGTGCCAGCAGTTACGGGGTTTTGCACACCGGGGAGCTGTTTTTT
CASSYGVLHTGELFF
>TRBJ1-1|-|TRBD1|TRBV9
TGTGCCAGCAGCGCCCGGGGACAGGGCGGCACTGAAGCTTTCTTT
CASSARGQGGTEAFF
>TRBJ2-3|many|-|TRBV12-3/TRBV12-4
TGTGCCAGCAGTTTTCCGGCGGCCGGCACAGATACGCAGTATTTT
CASSFPAAGTDTQYF
>TRBJ2-3|few|-|TRBV6-6
TGTGCCAGCAGTTATTTGCCCCCTATGAGCACAGATACGCAGTATTTT
CASSYLPPMSTDTQYF
>TRBJ2-7|few|TRBD1|TRBV2
TGTGCCAGCAGGAACCGGGACAGCCGGTCCTACGAGCAGTACTTC
CASRNRDSRSYEQYF
>TRBJ2-7|-|-|TRBV12-3/TRBV12-4
TGTGCCAGCAGTTTAAGGTTCGCTAACGAGCAGTACTTC
CASSLRFANEQYF
>TRBJ2-1|few|-|TRBV12-3/TRBV12-4
TGTGCCAGCAGCTCAGTCTCCTACAATGAGCAGTTCTTC
CASSSVSYNEQFF
>TRBJ2-2|few|-|TRBV7-2
TGTGCCAGCAGCTTAGCCGGGGAGTGGAACACCGGGGAGCTGTTTTTT
CASSLAGEWNTGELFF
>TRBJ2-5|-|TRBD1|TRBV25-1
TGTGCCAGCAGTGAAGTATTCCGGGACAGGCGTCAAGAGACCCAGTACTTC
CASSEVFRDRRQETQYF
>TRBJ2-2|few|TRBD2|TRBV6-6
TGTGCCAGCAGCCTACTTAGACTAGCGGGGGGCCATTATCCCGGGGAGCTGTTTTTT
CASSLLRLAGGHYPGELFF
>TRBJ2-3|-|TRBD2|TRBV2
TGTGCCAGCAGCCGGACTAGTCGCACAGATACGCAGTATTTT
CASSRTSRTDTQYF
>TRBJ1-4|once|-|TRBV5-6
TGTGCCAGCAGCTTGAGTCCGGGCCCTGACGAAAAACTGTTTTTT
CASSLSPGPDEKLFF
>TRBJ1-5|few|-|TRBV20-1
TGCAGTGCTAGAGAGACAGGAGGAGGCAATCAGCCCCAGCATTTT
CSARETGGGNQPQHF
>TRBJ1-5|few|-|TRBV5-5
TGTGCCAGCAGCTTGGGCCAGGCTGTGAGCAATCAGCCCCAGCATTTT
CASSLGQAVSNQPQHF
>TRBJ2-1|few|TRBD2|TRBV7-9
TGTGCCAGCAGCACCCCCCTAGCGGGAGACCACAATGAGCAGTTCTTC
CASSTPLAGDHNEQFF
>TRBJ2-1|few|TRBD2|TRBV30
TGTGCCTGGAGTATGGCGGGGGGCGGCGATGAGCAGTTCTTC
CAWSMAGGGDEQFF
>TRBJ2-7|-|-|TRBV14
TGTGCCAGCAGCCTACAAGACATCCCCTCCTACGAGCAGTACTTC
CASSLQDIPSYEQYF
>TRBJ2-5|few|-|TRBV5-1
TGCGCCAGCAGCTTGAGATCAGAGACCCAGTACTTC
CASSLRSETQYF
>TRBJ2-5|-|-|TRBV15
TGTGCCACCAGCAGCGGGCCAAAAGAGACCCAGTACTTC
CATSSGPKETQYF